What follows are 18 T cell receptor beta chains derived from one specimen sequenced in a study of shared clonotypes between healthy human individuals. TCRdb's copy holds only in-frame clones and misses some; the assay was immunoSEQ multiplex PCR. The sample includes approximately 2,200,000 clones, more than 85% of them seen just once. Naive CD8 isolation took CD45RO-negative cells positively selected for CCR7 and excluded terminally differentiated effector memory CD45RA+ cells. Input material: naive CD8+ T cells from PBMCs. Receptors originate from a man between 18 and 35 years old in good health. Some clones in this sample may be carry-over from other donors' samples.

This sequence joins TRBV7-2 and TRBJ2-1, with D unresolved. The V gene's germline CDR1 is SGHTA and CDR2 FQGNSA. V gave up 0 bases and J gave up 8 bases, with 11 bases separating them. This CDR3 region has 14 residues. CDR3 DNA: TGTGCCAGCAGCTTAGCGCGAGGAAGTCATGAGCAGTTCTTC. Translated: CASSLARGSHEQFF.

On this clone: This CDR3 is also generated by other DNA sequences in the sample. CDR3 in DNA: TGTGCCAGCAGCTTAGGGGGCGGGTTTCCCGAAGCTTTCTTT. It codes for CASSLGGGFPEAFF. V and J are TRBV11-2 and TRBJ1-1; a weak D match, TRBD1 (5 bases). The ends were cut back, 1 base at V and 8 bases at J, with 14 bases in the middle. Germline-derived CDR1 and CDR2 are SGHAT and FQNNGV. This CDR3 is 14 amino acids long.

The chain combines TRBV13 with TRBJ2-1, with TRBD1 identical over 8 bases. CDR1 is PRHDT, CDR2 FYEKMQ, per germline (reference sequence). V trimming: 4 bases; J trimming: 4 bases; junction bases outside the gene matches: 18. The CDR3 spans 19 residues. Here the CDR3 reads CASSYYLDRVQEDYNEQFF. DNA for the CDR3: TGTGCCAGCAGCTACTACCTGGACAGGGTTCAAGAAGATTACAATGAGCAGTTCTTC.

This clone turned up a few times. This rearrangement joins TRBV7-6 to TRBJ2-2; 10 bases line up with TRBD2. With V trimmed by 5 bases and J by 1 base, 7 bases remained unmatched. This CDR3 comprises 17 residues. Looked up from germline, CDR1 is SGHVS and CDR2 is FNYEAQ. CDR3 in DNA: TGTGCCAGCAGCCTACCTCTAGCGGGAGTGAACACCGGGGAGCTGTTTTTT. It translates to CASSLPLAGVNTGELFF.

The genes are TRBV7-9 and TRBJ2-7, with D perhaps TRBD1 (5 bases). V shed 1 base and J shed 5 bases, with 18 bases lying between them. The CDR3 sequence is 16 residues long. From germline, CDR1 is SEHNR and CDR2 FQNEAQ (reference sequence). CDR3 coding DNA: TGTGCCAGCAGCTTAGAGTCAGGGAAGACTTTTAACGAGCAGTACTTC. As protein: CASSLESGKTFNEQYF.

CDR3 DNA: TGCAGCGTTGAGTTAGGTAACGCTACGCAGTATTTT. Amino acids: CSVELGNATQYF. The chain employs TRBV29-1 and TRBJ2-3; D is unresolved. Germline V gene data show CDR1 as SQVTM and CDR2 as ANQGSEA. The CDR3 extends over 12 amino acids. V was cut by 3 bases and J by 8 bases, with 12 bases left in between.

The chain combines TRBV10-3 with TRBJ1-2; D might be TRBD1 (6 bases). V lost 2 bases, J lost 4 bases, and 14 bases lay in between. Germline V gene data show CDR1 as ENHRY and CDR2 as SYGVKD. The CDR3 is 15 residues long. The CDR3 DNA follows: TGTGCCATCAGTGAGGTGGACAGCTTTGCCTATGGCTACACCTTC. Residues: CAISEVDSFAYGYTF.

The V gene is TRBV10-3, the J gene TRBJ2-7; 7 nucleotides align to TRBD1. The CDR3 totals 13 residues. Germline V gives CDR1 ENHRY, CDR2 SYGVKD. V shed 7 bases, J shed 4 bases, and the junction held 7 bases outside the gene matches. The CDR3, as DNA: TGTGCCATCAAAGGGACAGATAATTACGAGCAGTACTTC. Translating gives CAIKGTDNYEQYF.

The chain links TRBV13 to TRBJ1-3; no firm D call. This CDR3 has 12 residues. V dropped 0 bases and J dropped 6 bases, with 3 bases sitting between them. The germline V gene has CDR1 PRHDT and CDR2 FYEKMQ (reference sequence). The CDR3 is CASSLGENTIYF. In nucleotides, the CDR3 is TGTGCCAGCAGCTTAGGAGAAAACACCATATATTTT. Full variable domain (rest looked up from reference TRBV13 and TRBJ1-3): AAGVIQSPRHLIKEKRETATLKCYPIPRHDTVYWYQQGPGQDPQFLISFYEKMQSDKGSIPDRFSAQQFSDYHSELNMSSLELGDSALYFCASSLGENTIYFGEGSWLTVV.

CDR3 in DNA: TGTGCCGAAAGAATCGGGGAGCTTCGGGGTGAGCAGTTCTTC. This encodes CAERIGELRGEQFF. This rearrangement joins TRBV7-9 to TRBJ2-1, with TRBD2 as a possible D gene (5 bases). This CDR3 comprises 14 residues. V was cut by 11 bases and J by 9 bases, with 23 bases left in between. Germline CDR1 reads SEHNR; CDR2 reads FQNEAQ (reference sequence).

This clone has just a few counts. The chain couples TRBV29-1 to TRBJ1-1; 9 positions match TRBD1. The CDR3 is made up of 16 amino acids. Per the germline V gene, CDR1 is SQVTM and CDR2 is ANQGSEA. V was pared by 6 bases and J by 2 bases, with 13 bases of the junction left unmatched. The CDR3 DNA follows: TGCAGCGTCGGAGGACAGGGGCCACCTTTTAACACTGAAGCTTTCTTT. Translation gives CSVGGQGPPFNTEAFF.

The rearrangement joins TRBV7-2 to TRBJ2-1; the match to TRBD2 covers 7 bases. The CDR3 covers 14 residues. Germline V lookup: CDR1 SGHTA, CDR2 FQGNSA. The J segment lost 5 bases and the V segment lost 4 bases, leaving 5 bases of the junction unmatched. In nucleotides, the CDR3 is TGTGCCAGCAGCTCGTGGACTAGAGACAATGAGCAGTTCTTC. Its protein product is CASSSWTRDNEQFF.

V usage is TRBV28 and J usage is TRBJ1-2, with D tentatively TRBD1 (5 bases). Trimming removed 3 bases at V and 4 bases at J, with 15 bases between. CDR1 and CDR2 (germline): MDHEN, SYDVKM. This CDR3 comprises 15 residues. As DNA, the CDR3 is TGTGCCAGCAGTTTTTCCGGGGGAGACCTCTATGGCTACACCTTC. It specifies CASSFSGGDLYGYTF.

V is TRBV28 and J is TRBJ2-7; 14 positions match TRBD2. Trimming cost V 3 bases and J 5 bases; bases outside gene matches: 6. From germline, CDR1 is MDHEN and CDR2 SYDVKM. There are 16 residues in the CDR3. The CDR3 here is CASSFPRGLAGDEQYF. In DNA form, the CDR3 reads TGTGCCAGCAGTTTCCCCCGGGGACTAGCGGGAGACGAGCAGTACTTC.

In the case of this clone: Since a much larger clone is just one base distant, this may be a read error. The chain recombines TRBV7-6 with TRBJ1-1; D call uncertain. The CDR3 runs 11 residues. Trimming pared 1 base from V and 6 bases from J, leaving 3 bases between. The germline gives CDR1 SGHVS, CDR2 FNYEAQ. For the CDR3, the DNA is TGTGCCAGCAGCTTAGGCTCTGAAGCTTTCTTT. This encodes CASSLGSEAFF.

As regards this clone: This sample includes further DNA sequences coding for the same CDR3. The chain combines TRBV19 with TRBJ2-1; 12 nucleotides line up with TRBD2. This CDR3 has 15 residues. Looked up from germline, CDR1 is LNHDA and CDR2 is SQIVND (reference sequence). Losses at the gene ends were 5 bases for V and 4 bases for J; bases not matched to a gene: 3. This CDR3 reads CASSGGLAGYNEQFF. CDR3 nucleotides: TGTGCCAGTAGTGGAGGACTAGCGGGGTACAATGAGCAGTTCTTC.

The chain uses TRBV7-6 and TRBJ2-1; 7 bases match TRBD2. The CDR3 covers 16 residues. Germline loops: CDR1 SGHVS, CDR2 FNYEAQ. V gave up 5 bases and J gave up 7 bases; unmatched junction bases: 14. Here the CDR3 reads CASSTPRAGVGNEQFF. In DNA form, the CDR3 reads TGTGCCAGCAGCACCCCACGGGCGGGAGTCGGTAATGAGCAGTTCTTC.

The chain is built from TRBV28 and TRBJ2-7, with D uncertain. The germline V gene encodes CDR1 MDHEN and CDR2 SYDVKM. The germline V and J ends were trimmed by 3 bases and 2 bases, with 11 bases remaining between them. This CDR3 spans 14 amino acids. The CDR3 loop reads CASSFAQDAYEQYF. CDR3 nucleotide sequence: TGTGCCAGCAGTTTCGCCCAGGACGCCTACGAGCAGTACTTC. Combining the CDR3 with reference TRBV28 and TRBJ2-7 gives the whole variable domain DVKVTQSSRYLVKRTGEKVFLECVQDMDHENMFWYRQDPGLGLRLIYFSYDVKMKEKGDIPEGYSVSREKKERFSLILESASTNQTSMYLCASSFAQDAYEQYFGPGTRLTVT.